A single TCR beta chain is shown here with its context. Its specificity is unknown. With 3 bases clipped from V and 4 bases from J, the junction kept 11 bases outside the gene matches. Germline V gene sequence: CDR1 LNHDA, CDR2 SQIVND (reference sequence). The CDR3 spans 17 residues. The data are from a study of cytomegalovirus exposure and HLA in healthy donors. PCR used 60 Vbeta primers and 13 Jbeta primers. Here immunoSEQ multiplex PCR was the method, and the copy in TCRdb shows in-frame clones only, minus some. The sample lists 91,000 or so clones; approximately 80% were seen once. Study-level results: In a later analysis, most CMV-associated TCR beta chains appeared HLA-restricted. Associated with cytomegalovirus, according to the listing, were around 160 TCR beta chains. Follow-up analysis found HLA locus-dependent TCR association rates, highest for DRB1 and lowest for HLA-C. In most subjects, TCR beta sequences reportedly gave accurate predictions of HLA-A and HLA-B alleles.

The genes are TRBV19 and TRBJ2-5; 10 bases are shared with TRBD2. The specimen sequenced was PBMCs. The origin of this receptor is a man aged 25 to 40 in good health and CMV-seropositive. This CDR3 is CASSMRASGSRRETQYF. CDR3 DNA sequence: TGTGCCAGTAGTATGAGGGCTAGCGGGAGTCGAAGAGAGACCCAGTACTTC.